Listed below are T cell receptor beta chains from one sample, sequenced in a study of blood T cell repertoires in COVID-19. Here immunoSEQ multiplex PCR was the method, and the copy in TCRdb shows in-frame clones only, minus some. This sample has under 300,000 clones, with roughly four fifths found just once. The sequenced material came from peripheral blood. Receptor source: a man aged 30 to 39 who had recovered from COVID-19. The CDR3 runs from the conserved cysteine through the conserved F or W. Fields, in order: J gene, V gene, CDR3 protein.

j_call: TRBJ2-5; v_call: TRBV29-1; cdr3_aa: CSVEDPSSGVVETQYF
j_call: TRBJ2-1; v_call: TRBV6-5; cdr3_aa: CASSYSGTSGGNEQFF
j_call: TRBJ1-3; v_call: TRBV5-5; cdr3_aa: CASSPGGIDDTIYF
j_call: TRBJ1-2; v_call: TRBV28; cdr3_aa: CATRTSGTPYGYTF
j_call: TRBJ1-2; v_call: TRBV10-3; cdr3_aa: CAISEVQQTNYGYTF
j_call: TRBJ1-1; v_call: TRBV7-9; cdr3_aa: CASSLTGGTEAFF
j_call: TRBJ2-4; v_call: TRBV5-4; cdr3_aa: CASSLSVESNIQYF
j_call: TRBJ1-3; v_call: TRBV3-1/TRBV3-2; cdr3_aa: CASSLRSADTIYF
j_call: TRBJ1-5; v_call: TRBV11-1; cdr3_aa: CASSQGNQPQHF
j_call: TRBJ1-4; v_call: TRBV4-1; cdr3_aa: CASSPSVTGGHEKLFF
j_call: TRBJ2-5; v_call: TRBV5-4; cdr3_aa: CASSLGVAAGGEETQYF
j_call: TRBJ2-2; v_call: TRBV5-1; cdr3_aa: CASSQGTARRAGNTGELFF
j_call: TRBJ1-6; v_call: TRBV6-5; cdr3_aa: CASSLMSSYNSPLHF
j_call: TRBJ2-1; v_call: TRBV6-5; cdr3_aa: CASSDTWRGYNEQFF
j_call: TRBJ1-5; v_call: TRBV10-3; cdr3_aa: CAIASGQGFNQPQHF
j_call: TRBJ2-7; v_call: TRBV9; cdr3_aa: CASSVGSGGYEQYF
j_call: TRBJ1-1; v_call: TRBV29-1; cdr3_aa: CSVVDSVNTEAFF
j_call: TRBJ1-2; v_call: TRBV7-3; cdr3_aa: CASSPRQGGGYTF
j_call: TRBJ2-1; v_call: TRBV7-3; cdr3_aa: CASSLGGAGPLFF
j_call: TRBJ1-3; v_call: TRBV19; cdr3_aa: CAGTPGHTIYF
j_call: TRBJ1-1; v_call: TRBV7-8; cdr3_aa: CASSLERGTEAFF
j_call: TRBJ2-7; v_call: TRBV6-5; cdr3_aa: CASRDISYEQYF
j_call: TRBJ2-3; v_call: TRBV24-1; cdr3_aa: CATSDSSAGGMDTQYF
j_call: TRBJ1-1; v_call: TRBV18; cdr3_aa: CASSPPAVNTEAFF
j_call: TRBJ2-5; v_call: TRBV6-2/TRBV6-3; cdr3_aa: CASSYYGGAPETQYF
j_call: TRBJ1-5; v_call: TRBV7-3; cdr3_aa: CASSLQHNQPQHF
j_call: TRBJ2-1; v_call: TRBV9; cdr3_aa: CASSPPPGQYNEQFF
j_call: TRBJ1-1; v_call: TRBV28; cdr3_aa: CASSPSDRRNTEAFF
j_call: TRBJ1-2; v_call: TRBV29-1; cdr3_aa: CSVGENRDFGYTF
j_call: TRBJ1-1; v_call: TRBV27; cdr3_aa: CASSSGTGHLF
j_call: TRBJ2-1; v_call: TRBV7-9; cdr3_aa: CASSLGRAGRYNEQFF
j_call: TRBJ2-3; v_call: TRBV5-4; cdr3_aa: CASTLAGGPSTDTQYF
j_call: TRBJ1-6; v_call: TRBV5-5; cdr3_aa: CASSLAGSQGTRPLHF
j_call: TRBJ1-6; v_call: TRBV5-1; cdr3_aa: CASGVGQGVFSPLHF
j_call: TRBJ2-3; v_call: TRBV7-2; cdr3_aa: CASSLRGGFTDTQYF
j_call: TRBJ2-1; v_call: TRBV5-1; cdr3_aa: CASSLNTEQFF
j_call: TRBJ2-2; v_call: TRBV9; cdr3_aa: CASSEQGGSVVGELFF
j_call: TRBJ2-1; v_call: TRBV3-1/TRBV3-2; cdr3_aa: CASSQRSDREFF
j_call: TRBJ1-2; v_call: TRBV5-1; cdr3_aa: CASRPGQGDGYGYTF
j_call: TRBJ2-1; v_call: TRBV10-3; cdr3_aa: CAISDPRETYNEQFF
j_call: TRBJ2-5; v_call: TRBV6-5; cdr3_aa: CASSYNRRETQYF
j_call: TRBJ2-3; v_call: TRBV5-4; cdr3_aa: CASSSGGDTQYF
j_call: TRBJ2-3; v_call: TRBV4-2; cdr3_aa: CASSQGERGSTDTQYF
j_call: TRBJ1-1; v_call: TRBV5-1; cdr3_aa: CASSFEGNTEAFF
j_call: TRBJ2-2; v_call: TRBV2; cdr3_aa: CALRQGSGELFF
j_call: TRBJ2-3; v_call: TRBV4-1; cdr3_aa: CASSQRPQRADTQYF
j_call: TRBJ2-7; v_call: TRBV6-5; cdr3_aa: CASERLAGGYEQYF
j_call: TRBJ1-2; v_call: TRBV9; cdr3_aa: CASSGPGTASGYTF
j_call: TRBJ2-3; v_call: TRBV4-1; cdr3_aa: CASSQVVPAPLSTDTQYF
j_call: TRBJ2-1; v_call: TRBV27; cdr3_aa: CASSSGAYNEQFF
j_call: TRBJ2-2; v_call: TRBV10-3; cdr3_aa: CAILAGGSNTGELFF